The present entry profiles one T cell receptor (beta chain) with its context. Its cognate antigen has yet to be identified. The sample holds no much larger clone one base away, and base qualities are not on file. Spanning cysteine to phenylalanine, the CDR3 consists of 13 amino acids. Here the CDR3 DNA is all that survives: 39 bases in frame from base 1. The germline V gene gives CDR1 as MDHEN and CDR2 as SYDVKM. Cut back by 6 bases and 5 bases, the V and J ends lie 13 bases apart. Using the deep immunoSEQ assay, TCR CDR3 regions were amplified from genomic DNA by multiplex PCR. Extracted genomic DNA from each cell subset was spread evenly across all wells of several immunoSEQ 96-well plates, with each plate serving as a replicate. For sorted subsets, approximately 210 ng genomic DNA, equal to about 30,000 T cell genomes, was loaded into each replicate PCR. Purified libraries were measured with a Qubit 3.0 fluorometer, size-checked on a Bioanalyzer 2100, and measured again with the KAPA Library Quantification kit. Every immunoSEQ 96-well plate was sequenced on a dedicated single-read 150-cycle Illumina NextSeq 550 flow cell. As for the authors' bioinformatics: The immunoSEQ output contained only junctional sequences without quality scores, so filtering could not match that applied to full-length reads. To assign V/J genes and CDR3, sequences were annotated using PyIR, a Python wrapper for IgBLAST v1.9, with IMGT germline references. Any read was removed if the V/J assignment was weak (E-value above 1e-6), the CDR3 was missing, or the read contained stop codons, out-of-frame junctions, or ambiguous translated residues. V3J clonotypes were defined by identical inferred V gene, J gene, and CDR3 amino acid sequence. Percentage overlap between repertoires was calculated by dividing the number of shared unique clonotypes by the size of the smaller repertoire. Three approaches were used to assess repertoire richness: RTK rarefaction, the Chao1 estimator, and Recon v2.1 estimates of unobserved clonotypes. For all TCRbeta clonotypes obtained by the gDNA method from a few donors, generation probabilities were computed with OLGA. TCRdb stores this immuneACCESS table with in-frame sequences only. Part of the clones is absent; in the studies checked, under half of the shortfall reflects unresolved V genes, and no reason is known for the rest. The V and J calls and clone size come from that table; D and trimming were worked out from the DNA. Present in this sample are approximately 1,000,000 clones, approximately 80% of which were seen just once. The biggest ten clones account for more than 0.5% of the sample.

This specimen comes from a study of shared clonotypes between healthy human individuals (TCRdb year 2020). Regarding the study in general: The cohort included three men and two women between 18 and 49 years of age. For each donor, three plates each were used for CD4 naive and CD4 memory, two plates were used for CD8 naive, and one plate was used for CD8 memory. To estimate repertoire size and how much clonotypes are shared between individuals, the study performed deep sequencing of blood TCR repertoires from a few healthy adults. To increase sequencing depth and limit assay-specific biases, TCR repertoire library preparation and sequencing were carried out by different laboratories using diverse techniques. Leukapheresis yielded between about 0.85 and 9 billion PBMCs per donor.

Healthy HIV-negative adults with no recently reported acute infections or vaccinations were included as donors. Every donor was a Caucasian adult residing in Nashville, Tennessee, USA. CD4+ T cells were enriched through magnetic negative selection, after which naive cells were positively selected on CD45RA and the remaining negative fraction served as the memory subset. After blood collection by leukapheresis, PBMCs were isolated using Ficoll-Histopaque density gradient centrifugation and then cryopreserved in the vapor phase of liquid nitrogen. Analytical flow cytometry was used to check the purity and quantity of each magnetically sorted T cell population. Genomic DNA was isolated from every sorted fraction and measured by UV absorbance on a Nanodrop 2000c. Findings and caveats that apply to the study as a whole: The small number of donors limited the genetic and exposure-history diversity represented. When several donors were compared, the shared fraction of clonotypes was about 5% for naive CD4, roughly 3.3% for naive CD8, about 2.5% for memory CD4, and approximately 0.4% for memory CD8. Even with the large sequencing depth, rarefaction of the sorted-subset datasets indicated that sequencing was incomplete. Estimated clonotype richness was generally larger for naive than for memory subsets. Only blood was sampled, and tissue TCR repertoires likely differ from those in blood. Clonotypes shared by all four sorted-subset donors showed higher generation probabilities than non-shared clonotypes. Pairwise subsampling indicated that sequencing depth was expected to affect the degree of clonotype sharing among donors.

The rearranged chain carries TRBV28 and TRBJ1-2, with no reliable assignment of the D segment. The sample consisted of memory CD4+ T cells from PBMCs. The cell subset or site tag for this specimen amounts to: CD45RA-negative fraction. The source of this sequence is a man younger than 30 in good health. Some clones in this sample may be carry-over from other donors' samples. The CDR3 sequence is CASSPQVGYGYTF. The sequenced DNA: TGTGCCAGCAGCCCTCAAGTGGGTTATGGCTACACCTTC.